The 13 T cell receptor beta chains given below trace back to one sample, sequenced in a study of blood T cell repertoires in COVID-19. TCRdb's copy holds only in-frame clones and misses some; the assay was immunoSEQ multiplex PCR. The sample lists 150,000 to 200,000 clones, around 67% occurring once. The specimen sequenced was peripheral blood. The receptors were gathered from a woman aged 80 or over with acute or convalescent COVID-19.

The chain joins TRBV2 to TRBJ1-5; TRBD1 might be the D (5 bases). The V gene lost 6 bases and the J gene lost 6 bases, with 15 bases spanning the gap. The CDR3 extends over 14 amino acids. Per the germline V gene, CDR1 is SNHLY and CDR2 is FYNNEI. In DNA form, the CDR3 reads TGTGCCAGCAGGGCCGGTAGCGGGGGTCAGCCCCAGCATTTT. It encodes CASRAGSGGQPQHF.

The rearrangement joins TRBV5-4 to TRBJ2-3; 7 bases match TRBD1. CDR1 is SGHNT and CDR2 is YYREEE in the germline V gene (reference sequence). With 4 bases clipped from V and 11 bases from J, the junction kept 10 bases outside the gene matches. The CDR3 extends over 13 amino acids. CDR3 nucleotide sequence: TGTGCCAGCAGCCCGTCGTACGGGACAGAGCAGTATTTT. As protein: CASSPSYGTEQYF.

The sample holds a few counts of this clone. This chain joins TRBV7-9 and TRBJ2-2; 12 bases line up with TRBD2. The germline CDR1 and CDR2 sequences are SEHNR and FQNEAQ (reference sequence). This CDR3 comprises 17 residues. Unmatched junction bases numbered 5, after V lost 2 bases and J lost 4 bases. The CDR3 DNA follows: TGTGCCAGCAGCTTATGGGGACTAGCGGGTGGCACCGGGGAGCTGTTTTTT. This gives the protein CASSLWGLAGGTGELFF.

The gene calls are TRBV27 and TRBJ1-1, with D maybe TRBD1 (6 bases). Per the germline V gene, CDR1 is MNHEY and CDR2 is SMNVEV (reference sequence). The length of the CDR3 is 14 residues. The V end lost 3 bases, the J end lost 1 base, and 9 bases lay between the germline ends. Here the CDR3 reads CASSFGGANTEAFF. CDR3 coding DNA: TGTGCCAGCAGTTTCGGGGGGGCGAACACTGAAGCTTTCTTT.

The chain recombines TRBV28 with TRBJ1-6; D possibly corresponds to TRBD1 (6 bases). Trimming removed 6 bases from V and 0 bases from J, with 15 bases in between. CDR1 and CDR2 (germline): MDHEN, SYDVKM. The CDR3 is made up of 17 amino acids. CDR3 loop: CASSGTTTSSYNSPLHF. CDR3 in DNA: TGTGCCAGCAGCGGGACAACAACATCCTCCTATAATTCACCCCTCCACTTT.

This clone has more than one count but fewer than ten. The DNA of the CDR3 is TGCGCCAGCAGCAAACAGACCTTAGACAATGAGCAGTTCTTC. This gives the protein CASSKQTLDNEQFF. The chain recombines TRBV4-3 with TRBJ2-1; no reliable D call. Trimming took off 5 bases at V and 5 bases at J, with 13 bases between the two ends. Germline CDR1 reads LGHNA; CDR2 reads YSLEER. The CDR3 has 14 amino acids.

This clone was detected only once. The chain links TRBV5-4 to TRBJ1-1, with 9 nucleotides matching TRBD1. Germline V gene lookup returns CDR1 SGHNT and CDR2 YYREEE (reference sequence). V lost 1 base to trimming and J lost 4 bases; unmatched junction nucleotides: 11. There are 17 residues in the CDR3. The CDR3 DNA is TGTGCCAGCAGCTTGTTTGGCCTAACAGGGGGCGGCACTGAAGCTTTCTTT. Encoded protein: CASSLFGLTGGGTEAFF.

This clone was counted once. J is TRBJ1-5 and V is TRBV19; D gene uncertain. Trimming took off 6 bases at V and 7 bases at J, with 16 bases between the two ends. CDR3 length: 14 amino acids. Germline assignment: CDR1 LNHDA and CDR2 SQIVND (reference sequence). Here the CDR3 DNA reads TGTGCCAGTAGCCTCGGCGGGCTGGGGCAGCCCCAGCATTTT. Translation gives CASSLGGLGQPQHF.

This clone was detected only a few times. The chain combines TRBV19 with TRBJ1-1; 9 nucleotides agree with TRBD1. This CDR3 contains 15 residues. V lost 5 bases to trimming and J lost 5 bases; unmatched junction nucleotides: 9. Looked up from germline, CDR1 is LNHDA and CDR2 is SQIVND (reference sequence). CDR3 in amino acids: CASSSGQGKGTEAFF. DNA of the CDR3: TGTGCCAGTAGTTCTGGACAGGGGAAGGGGACTGAAGCTTTCTTT.

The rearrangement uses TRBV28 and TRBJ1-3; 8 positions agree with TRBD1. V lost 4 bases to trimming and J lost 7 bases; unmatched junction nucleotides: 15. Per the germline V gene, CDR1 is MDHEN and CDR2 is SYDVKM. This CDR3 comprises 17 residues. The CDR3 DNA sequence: TGTGCCAGCAGTTCCTCCCACGGACAGGGAAGGGGCAACACCATATATTTT. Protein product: CASSSSHGQGRGNTIYF.

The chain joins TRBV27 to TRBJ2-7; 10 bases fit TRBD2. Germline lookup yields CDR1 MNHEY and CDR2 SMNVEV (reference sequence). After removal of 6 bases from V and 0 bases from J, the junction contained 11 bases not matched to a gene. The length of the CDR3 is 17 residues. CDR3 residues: CASSHDTGTSDSYEQYF. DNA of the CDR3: TGTGCCAGCAGCCACGATACCGGGACTAGCGACTCCTACGAGCAGTACTTC.

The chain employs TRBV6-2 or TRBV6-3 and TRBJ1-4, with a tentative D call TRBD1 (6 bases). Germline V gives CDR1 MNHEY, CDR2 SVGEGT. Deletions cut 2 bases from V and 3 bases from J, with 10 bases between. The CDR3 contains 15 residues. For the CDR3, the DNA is TGTGCCAGCAGTTACCCCGGACAGCCTAATGAAAAACTGTTTTTT. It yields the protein CASSYPGQPNEKLFF.

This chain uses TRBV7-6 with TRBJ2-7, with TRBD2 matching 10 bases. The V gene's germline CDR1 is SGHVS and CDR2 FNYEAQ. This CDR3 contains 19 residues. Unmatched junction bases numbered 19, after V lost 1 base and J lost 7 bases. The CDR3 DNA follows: TGTGCCAGCAGCTTAGAGTCGTCTAGCGGGAGACGGGGACTGGGGGAGCAGTACTTC. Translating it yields CASSLESSSGRRGLGEQYF.